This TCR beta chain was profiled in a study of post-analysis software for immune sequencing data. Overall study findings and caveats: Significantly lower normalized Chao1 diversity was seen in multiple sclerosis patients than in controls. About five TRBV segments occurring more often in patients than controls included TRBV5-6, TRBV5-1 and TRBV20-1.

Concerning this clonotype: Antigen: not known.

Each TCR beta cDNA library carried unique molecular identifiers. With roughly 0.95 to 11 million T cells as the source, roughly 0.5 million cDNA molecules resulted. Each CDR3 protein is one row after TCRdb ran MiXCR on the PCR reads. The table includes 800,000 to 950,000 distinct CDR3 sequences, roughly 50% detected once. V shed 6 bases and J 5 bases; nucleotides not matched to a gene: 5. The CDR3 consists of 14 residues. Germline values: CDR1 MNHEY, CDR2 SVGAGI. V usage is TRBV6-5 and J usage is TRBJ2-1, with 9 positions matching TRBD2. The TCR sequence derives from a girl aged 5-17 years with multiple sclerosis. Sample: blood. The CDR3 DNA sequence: TGTGCCAGCAGCACAAGCGGGGGGCACAATGAGCAGTTCTTC. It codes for CASSTSGGHNEQFF.